Presented here are 31 T cell receptor beta chains from one specimen sequenced in a study of cytomegalovirus exposure and HLA in healthy donors. This PCR relied on a set of 60 Vbeta primers and 13 Jbeta primers. Assay: immunoSEQ multiplex PCR; the TCRdb copy retains only in-frame clones and omits some. The profile shows around 92,000 clones, under 85% of them singletons. The sample consisted of PBMCs. These receptors all stem from a female donor in good health and CMV-seropositive.

This chain joins TRBV19 and TRBJ1-1; 9 bases map to TRBD1. After removal of 10 bases from V and 4 bases from J, the junction contained 10 bases not matched to a gene. Germline V gene lookup returns CDR1 LNHDA and CDR2 SQIVND (reference sequence). The length of the CDR3 is 14 residues. The CDR3 loop is CATSYRGRGTEAFF. In DNA, the CDR3 is TGTGCCACCAGTTACAGGGGGCGCGGCACTGAAGCTTTCTTT. Full variable domain (remainder filled in from reference TRBV19 and TRBJ1-1): DGGITQSPKYLFRKEGQNVTLSCEQNLNHDAMYWYRQDPGQGLRLIYYSQIVNDFQKGDIAEGYSVSREKKESFPLTVTSAQKNPTAFYLCATSYRGRGTEAFFGQGTRLTVV.

This clone was observed a few times. This chain links TRBV7-2 with TRBJ1-1, with 7 positions matching TRBD1. Germline CDR1 reads SGHTA; CDR2 reads FQGNSA. CDR3 length equals 14 residues. V shed 5 bases, J shed 1 base, and the junction held 4 bases outside the gene matches. CDR3 DNA sequence: TGTGCCAGCAGCACAAACAGGGGGAACACTGAAGCTTTCTTT. This translates into CASSTNRGNTEAFF.

V usage is TRBV4-1 and J usage is TRBJ1-6, with a tentative D call TRBD1 (6 bases). Trimming removed 1 base at V and 2 bases at J, with 18 bases between. Looked up from germline, CDR1 is MGHRA and CDR2 is YSYEKL. The CDR3 loop spans 19 amino acids. CDR3 bases: TGCGCCAGCAGCCAAGGCCGTGGCGGCAGGGGCCCCTATAATTCACCCCTCCACTTT. It yields the protein CASSQGRGGRGPYNSPLHF.

V and J are TRBV11-1 and TRBJ2-3; TRBD1 matches at 8 bases. The germline V gene has CDR1 SGHAT and CDR2 FQDESV (reference sequence). After removal of 6 bases from V and 4 bases from J, the junction contained 9 bases not matched to a gene. This CDR3 is built from 15 residues. The CDR3 nucleotides read TGTGCCAGCAGTACAGGGGGAGAGATCGCAGATACGCAGTATTTT. Amino acids: CASSTGGEIADTQYF.

The chain combines TRBV2 with TRBJ2-1, with a weak D call TRBD1 (6 bases). Trimming took off 6 bases at V and 6 bases at J, with 18 bases between the two ends. The V gene's germline CDR1 is SNHLY and CDR2 FYNNEI. This CDR3 has 15 amino acids. The CDR3 loop reads CASRFGLGGPNEQFF. The CDR3 nucleotides are TGTGCCAGCAGGTTTGGGCTAGGGGGTCCCAATGAGCAGTTCTTC.

The V gene is TRBV5-1, the J gene TRBJ2-1, with TRBD1 identical over 7 bases. This CDR3 has 16 residues. CDR1 and CDR2 (germline): SGHRS, YFSETQ. Trimming took 0 bases from V and 9 from J; bases not matched to a gene: 12. The CDR3 nucleotides are TGCGCCAGCAGCTTGGCCCCAAGACAGGGAACAATTGAGCAGTTCTTC. Translating gives CASSLAPRQGTIEQFF.

This chain joins TRBV4-2 and TRBJ2-5; TRBD2 is a possible D gene (6 bases). V gave up 0 bases and J gave up 7 bases, with 12 bases separating them. Germline-derived CDR1 and CDR2 are LGHNA and YNFKEQ. This CDR3 is 14 amino acids long. In DNA, the CDR3 is TGTGCCAGCAGCCAAGATACTAGGAGGGGGACCCAGTACTTC. Translating gives CASSQDTRRGTQYF.

This clone was observed a few times. The J gene is TRBJ2-2, the V gene TRBV14; TRBD2 might be the D (6 bases). Germline CDR1 SGHDN, CDR2 FVKESK. Deletions cut 3 bases from V and 8 bases from J, with 16 bases between. The CDR3 sequence is 15 residues long. CDR3 DNA sequence: TGTGCCAGCAGCCATGGGAGGCCCCCGGTGGGGGAGCTGTTTTTT. Translation: CASSHGRPPVGELFF.

This clone has a single count. V gene TRBV25-1 combines with J gene TRBJ1-1; D is ambiguous. The germline V and J ends were trimmed by 4 bases and 6 bases, with 18 bases remaining between them. Germline CDR1 and CDR2: MGHDK and SYGVNS. This CDR3 region has 15 residues. CDR3 protein: CASSAALQVSPEAFF. For the CDR3, the DNA is TGTGCCAGCAGTGCCGCCTTGCAGGTGAGCCCTGAAGCTTTCTTT.

The rearrangement links TRBV30 to TRBJ1-2, with D unclear. Germline V gives CDR1 GTSNPN, CDR2 SVGIG (reference sequence). The CDR3 consists of 14 residues. With 0 bases removed from V and 0 bases from J, the gap between germline ends came to 8 bases. CDR3 in DNA: TGTGCCTGGAGTGTATGGGCCTCTAACTATGGCTACACCTTC. This encodes CAWSVWASNYGYTF. Looking up the rest from reference TRBV30 and TRBJ1-2 gives the full variable domain: SQTIHQWPATLVQPVGSPLSLECTVEGTSNPNLYWYRQAAGRGLQLLFYSVGIGQISSEVPQNLSASRPQDRQFILSSKKLLLSDSGFYLCAWSVWASNYGYTFGSGTRLTVV.

The J gene is TRBJ2-2, the V gene TRBV4-1; D might be TRBD2 (6 bases). Trimming stripped 0 bases from V and 5 bases from J, with 10 bases between. The CDR3 extends over 15 amino acids. Germline V gene sequence: CDR1 MGHRA, CDR2 YSYEKL. CDR3 region: CASSQEGLLTGELFF. In DNA form, the CDR3 reads TGCGCCAGCAGCCAAGAGGGACTGCTAACCGGGGAGCTGTTTTTT.

The chain has TRBV29-1 and TRBJ2-5, with D possibly TRBD1 on 5 matching bases. V dropped 4 bases and J dropped 5 bases, with 20 bases sitting between them. There are 15 residues in the CDR3. In germline, CDR1 is SQVTM, CDR2 ANQGSEA. The DNA for the CDR3 is TGCAGCGTTGGCCTCCCGGGCAGGGCATGGGAGACCCAGTACTTC. Amino acid sequence: CSVGLPGRAWETQYF.

The chain couples TRBV6-6 to TRBJ2-5; 8 nucleotides align to TRBD1. The J call is in doubt because the DNA end fits TRBJ2-7 better. CDR1 is MNHNY and CDR2 is SVGAGI in the germline V gene (reference sequence). The CDR3 contains 14 residues. The CDR3 protein is CASSGQGLDYEQYF. For the CDR3, the DNA is TGTGCCAGCAGTGGACAGGGATTGGACTACGAGCAGTACTTC.

As regards this clone: A much larger clone differs by one base, so this may be a read error. The chain joins TRBV9 to TRBJ2-3; 11 bases line up with TRBD2. Germline V gene data show CDR1 as SGDLS and CDR2 as YYNGEE. CDR3 length: 15 residues. V shed 2 bases, J shed 2 bases, and the junction held 1 base outside the gene matches. In DNA, the CDR3 is TGTGCCAGCAGCGTTAGCGGGGGGGTCACAGATACGCAGTATTTT. Protein sequence: CASSVSGGVTDTQYF.

The chain joins TRBV5-4 to TRBJ2-7, with D unclear. Germline V gene sequence: CDR1 SGHNT, CDR2 YYREEE (reference sequence). With 1 base removed from V and 2 bases from J, the gap between germline ends came to 19 bases. CDR3 length: 17 amino acids. CDR3 DNA sequence: TGTGCCAGCAGCTTGAGGTTGTCCGGGTCCGGCGCCTACGAGCAGTACTTC. This sequence encodes CASSLRLSGSGAYEQYF.

The chain is built from TRBV7-2 and TRBJ2-1; D perhaps matches TRBD2 (5 bases). With 2 bases removed from V and 6 bases from J, the gap between germline ends came to 14 bases. The CDR3 loop spans 15 amino acids. Germline V gene lookup returns CDR1 SGHTA and CDR2 FQGNSA. The CDR3: CASSLNPAGSNEQFF. Written as DNA, the CDR3 is TGTGCCAGCAGCTTAAATCCTGCTGGGAGCAATGAGCAGTTCTTC.

The V call is TRBV4-1, the J call TRBJ1-1; possibly TRBD1 for D (6 bases). Germline V gives CDR1 MGHRA, CDR2 YSYEKL. CDR3 length: 19 residues. V lost 0 bases, J lost 4 bases, and 24 bases lay in between. This CDR3 reads CASSQDLRGLRGSTTEAFF. The CDR3 DNA reads as TGCGCCAGCAGCCAAGACCTCAGGGGATTAAGGGGTTCGACCACTGAAGCTTTCTTT.

The V gene is TRBV7-2, the J gene TRBJ2-5; 10 bases match TRBD1. Germline V gene lookup returns CDR1 SGHTA and CDR2 FQGNSA. The junction had 5 bases not matched to a gene; V was cut back by 6 bases and J by 1 base. This CDR3 contains 15 residues. The CDR3 region is CASRTGGAIQETQYF. The CDR3 DNA sequence: TGTGCCAGCAGGACAGGGGGCGCGATCCAAGAGACCCAGTACTTC. Based on the CDR3 plus reference TRBV7-2 and TRBJ2-5, the full variable domain is GAGVSQSPSNKVTEKGKDVELRCDPISGHTALYWYRQSLGQGLEFLIYFQGNSAPDKSGLPSDRFSAERTGGSVSTLTIQRTQQEDSAVYLCASRTGGAIQETQYFGPGTRLLVL.

The J gene is TRBJ2-1, the V gene TRBV5-4; weak D call: TRBD1 (6 bases). Germline V gene sequence: CDR1 SGHNT, CDR2 YYREEE (reference sequence). This CDR3 is 17 amino acids long. The CDR3 sequence: CGLRSGLTGSSYNEQFF. CDR3 nucleotides: TGTGGCTTACGATCAGGATTAACAGGGAGCTCCTACAATGAGCAGTTCTTC.

This chain links TRBV25-1 with TRBJ1-2; 10 bases line up with TRBD1. The germline CDR1 and CDR2 sequences are MGHDK and SYGVNS. CDR3 length: 14 residues. V trimming: 7 bases; J trimming: 6 bases; junction bases outside the gene matches: 8. The CDR3 DNA follows: TGTGCCAGCACCGGGACAGGGGAGAATAATGGCTACACCTTC. This codes for CASTGTGENNGYTF.

The CDR3 reads CASSSQGGDSYEQYF. CDR3 sequence (DNA): TGTGCCAGCAGCTCTCAAGGGGGCGACTCCTACGAGCAGTACTTC. V is TRBV7-6 and J is TRBJ2-7, with 7 bases aligning to TRBD1. Per the germline V gene, CDR1 is SGHVS and CDR2 is FNYEAQ. The CDR3 is made up of 15 amino acids. The trim removed 4 bases at V and 0 bases at J, leaving 6 bases unmatched.

The CDR3 reads CASSLVRGQNTIYF. CDR3 nucleotides: TGTGCCAGCAGTTTGGTCAGGGGGCAAAACACCATATATTTT. J is TRBJ1-3 and V is TRBV28; TRBD1 matches 8 bases. V lost 3 bases and J lost 6; bases outside the gene matches: 4. The germline CDR1 and CDR2 sequences are MDHEN and SYDVKM. CDR3 length: 14 residues. The full variable domain, in which reference TRBV28 and TRBJ1-3 provide the parts outside the CDR3, is DVKVTQSSRYLVKRTGEKVFLECVQDMDHENMFWYRQDPGLGLRLIYFSYDVKMKEKGDIPEGYSVSREKKERFSLILESASTNQTSMYLCASSLVRGQNTIYFGEGSWLTVV.

This clone is a singleton in its sample. The V call is TRBV13, the J call TRBJ1-2; D remains unclear. Germline loops: CDR1 PRHDT, CDR2 FYEKMQ (reference sequence). Trimming removed 4 bases at V and 5 bases at J, with 14 bases between. The CDR3 consists of 14 residues. Here the CDR3 reads CASSSGRLLYGYTF. As DNA, the CDR3 is TGTGCCAGCAGCTCGGGTCGACTCCTTTATGGCTACACCTTC.

A single count supports this clone. V usage is TRBV19 and J usage is TRBJ1-2; D gene uncertain. With 6 bases removed from V and 10 bases from J, the gap between germline ends came to 18 bases. Germline CDR1 reads LNHDA; CDR2 reads SQIVND (reference sequence). The CDR3 is 13 residues long. CDR3 in amino acids: CASRPNSEFVYTF. The DNA for the CDR3 is TGTGCCAGTAGACCTAACAGTGAATTCGTCTACACCTTC.

The V and J genes are TRBV30 and TRBJ1-2; TRBD1 matches at 7 bases. Germline V gene sequence: CDR1 GTSNPN, CDR2 SVGIG (reference sequence). V lost 3 bases and J lost 8; bases outside the gene matches: 6. The CDR3 covers 12 residues. The CDR3 DNA is TGTGCCTGGAGGTTGGACAGGCGAGGCTACACCTTC. Translated, it gives CAWRLDRRGYTF.

The J gene is TRBJ2-1, the V gene TRBV10-3, with 14 positions matching TRBD2. J lost 5 bases, V lost 10 bases, and 7 bases had no gene match. Germline V gene lookup returns CDR1 ENHRY and CDR2 SYGVKD. The CDR3 extends over 15 amino acids. The CDR3 region is CATRPGLAGDNEQFF. Written as DNA, the CDR3 is TGTGCCACCCGACCGGGACTAGCGGGAGACAATGAGCAGTTCTTC.

The rearrangement links TRBV11-3 to TRBJ2-5, with TRBD2 matching 13 bases. There are 15 residues in the CDR3. CDR1 SGHNT and CDR2 YENEEA come from the germline V gene. V lost 5 bases to trimming and J lost 3 bases; unmatched junction nucleotides: 3. CDR3 residues: CASSTGLAGEETQYF. Written as DNA, the CDR3 is TGTGCCAGCAGCACAGGACTAGCGGGAGAAGAGACCCAGTACTTC.

V is TRBV29-1 and J is TRBJ2-5; TRBD1 aligns across 8 bases. The V segment lost 0 bases and the J segment 5 bases; nucleotides outside the gene matches: 14. Looked up from germline, CDR1 is SQVTM and CDR2 is ANQGSEA. The CDR3 runs to 17 residues. CDR3 coding DNA: TGCAGCGTTGAAGACTCTGGGGGATGGACAGGGTGGGAGACCCAGTACTTC. It encodes CSVEDSGGWTGWETQYF.

The genes are TRBV5-1 and TRBJ2-7; TRBD1 agrees at 10 bases. With V trimmed by 4 bases and J by 7 bases, 14 bases remained unmatched. The germline CDR1 and CDR2 sequences are SGHRS and YFSETQ. This CDR3 is built from 16 residues. The CDR3 here is CASSRTLDRGPGEQYF. The CDR3 DNA is TGCGCCAGCAGCCGCACTCTCGACAGGGGGCCGGGGGAGCAGTACTTC.

This chain joins TRBV2 and TRBJ1-5, with no clear D. Trimming took 3 bases from V and 5 from J, leaving 11 bases between them. CDR3 length: 14 residues. The V gene's germline CDR1 is SNHLY and CDR2 FYNNEI. CDR3 DNA sequence: TGTGCCAGCAGTGATTTAACAGCGGATCAGCCCCAGCATTTT. Translating it yields CASSDLTADQPQHF.

This chain joins TRBV9 and TRBJ2-7, with D maybe TRBD1 (5 bases). CDR1 and CDR2 (germline): SGDLS, YYNGEE. The length of the CDR3 is 14 residues. Trimming shortened V by 4 bases and J by 6 bases, and 17 bases separated the two germline ends. CDR3 sequence: CASSPRQFPGEQYF. In DNA, the CDR3 is TGTGCCAGCAGCCCCCGACAGTTTCCGGGCGAGCAGTACTTC.